The 14 T cell receptor beta chains presented below share a single source sample, sequenced in a study of T cell responses to AZD1222 COVID-19 vaccine. The repertoire was sequenced with immunoSEQ multiplex PCR; TCRdb's copy has only in-frame clones and lacks some. The data hold more than 100,000 clones, with 92% observed a single time. This specimen was peripheral blood, taken 28 days after the second AZD1222 dose. The receptors derive from an adult who received the AZD1222 COVID-19 vaccine.

The chain couples TRBV19 to TRBJ1-6; the D is unclear. The length of the CDR3 is 14 residues. The V gene's germline CDR1 is LNHDA and CDR2 SQIVND (reference sequence). The V gene lost 3 bases and the J gene lost 9 bases, with 12 bases spanning the gap. In nucleotides, the CDR3 is TGTGCCAGTAGTATCAGCCCGGTGGGTTCACCCCTCCACTTT. It encodes CASSISPVGSPLHF.

The chain links TRBV7-8 to TRBJ2-3; a possible D gene is TRBD2 (5 bases). Trimming pared 1 base from V and 1 base from J, leaving 12 bases between. Germline V gene lookup returns CDR1 SGHVS and CDR2 FQNEAQ. This CDR3 is 16 amino acids long. CDR3 protein: CASSLGVGRGTDTQYF. CDR3 nucleotide sequence: TGTGCCAGCAGCTTAGGGGTGGGGAGAGGCACAGATACGCAGTATTTT. Based on the CDR3 plus reference TRBV7-8 and TRBJ2-3, the full variable domain is GAGVSQSPRYKVAKRGQDVALRCDPISGHVSLFWYQQALGQGPEFLTYFQNEAQLDKSGLPSDRFFAERPEGSVSTLKIQRTQQEDSAVYLCASSLGVGRGTDTQYFGPGTRLTVL.

The CDR3 is CASNTEAVNQPQHF. Written as DNA, the CDR3 is TGTGCCAGCAATACGGAGGCGGTCAATCAGCCCCAGCATTTT. This rearrangement joins TRBV2 to TRBJ1-5, with no clear D. The CDR3 has 14 residues. Germline loops: CDR1 SNHLY, CDR2 FYNNEI. Between the trimmed V and J ends, which lost 7 bases and 3 bases, there was a span of 13 bases.

The rearrangement links TRBV29-1 to TRBJ2-1, with TRBD2 matching over 9 bases. CDR3 length equals 15 residues. V shed 0 bases, J shed 8 bases, and the junction held 8 bases outside the gene matches. Germline V gene data show CDR1 as SQVTM and CDR2 as ANQGSEA. CDR3 amino acids: CSVEDRREGLDEQFF. The CDR3 region has the DNA TGCAGCGTTGAAGATCGGCGGGAGGGCCTCGATGAGCAGTTCTTC.

This clone was seen a handful of times. The V and J genes are TRBV2 and TRBJ1-4; D is undetermined. The V end lost 7 bases, the J end lost 7 bases, and 10 bases lay between the germline ends. The CDR3 extends over 12 amino acids. Germline V gene lookup returns CDR1 SNHLY and CDR2 FYNNEI. The DNA of the CDR3 is TGTGCCAGCACCGGACTCCTTGAAAAACTGTTTTTT. Translation gives CASTGLLEKLFF.

This clone was seen only once. J is TRBJ2-5 and V is TRBV5-8, with a tentative D call TRBD2 (5 bases). Trimming left V 4 bases short and J 1 base short, with 8 bases between. Looked up from germline, CDR1 is SGHTS and CDR2 is YDEGEE. The CDR3 length is 13 residues. As DNA, the CDR3 is TGTGCCAGCAGCGGAGGACCCCAAGAGACCCAGTACTTC. It yields the protein CASSGGPQETQYF.

The V and J genes are TRBV10-3 and TRBJ1-5, with D possibly being TRBD1 (5 bases). Germline V gene sequence: CDR1 ENHRY, CDR2 SYGVKD. V was clipped by 2 bases and J by 1 base, with 18 bases between them. The CDR3 loop spans 18 amino acids. In nucleotides, the CDR3 is TGTGCCATCAGTGAGCCGGGGCAGGGTGTTGGGAGCAATCAGCCCCAGCATTTT. It is translated as CAISEPGQGVGSNQPQHF.

V usage is TRBV28 and J usage is TRBJ2-2, with TRBD2 matching over 9 bases. Germline CDR1 is MDHEN and CDR2 is SYDVKM. This CDR3 has 16 amino acids. The V segment lost 6 bases and the J segment 5 bases; nucleotides outside the gene matches: 10. CDR3 residues: CASRPSGGRGTGELFF. In nucleotides, the CDR3 is TGTGCCAGCAGACCGAGCGGGGGGAGGGGTACCGGGGAGCTGTTTTTT.

The rearrangement joins TRBV19 to TRBJ2-1, with TRBD1 as a possible D gene (5 bases). This CDR3 region has 17 residues. Germline CDR1 and CDR2: LNHDA and SQIVND (reference sequence). V was shortened by 2 bases and J by 2 bases, with 16 bases between the two germline ends. For the CDR3, the DNA is TGTGCCAGTAGTATACCACACAGGTTTGGGACCTACAATGAGCAGTTCTTC. Residues: CASSIPHRFGTYNEQFF.

J is TRBJ1-2 and V is TRBV28, with TRBD1 matching over 8 bases. V lost 5 bases to trimming and J lost 8 bases; unmatched junction nucleotides: 13. Germline CDR1 and CDR2: MDHEN and SYDVKM. The CDR3 contains 15 residues. As DNA, the CDR3 is TGTGCCAGCAGTCTATCCGGGACAGGAGACGGCGGCTACACCTTC. It encodes CASSLSGTGDGGYTF.

This rearrangement joins TRBV4-2 to TRBJ2-1, with TRBD2 identical over 7 bases. Per the germline V gene, CDR1 is LGHNA and CDR2 is YNFKEQ. The ends lost 1 base at V and 2 bases at J; junction bases unmatched: 2. The CDR3 is 15 amino acids. Here the CDR3 DNA reads TGTGCCAGCAGCCAAGGCGGGAGACCCTACAATGAGCAGTTCTTC. Encoded protein: CASSQGGRPYNEQFF.

Note on this clone: Other DNA sequences within the sample encode an identical CDR3. The chain uses TRBV5-4 and TRBJ1-5; D remains ambiguous. The CDR3 consists of 13 residues. Trimming cost V 0 bases and J 0 bases, with 1 base left between them. The germline V gene encodes CDR1 SGHNT and CDR2 YYREEE (reference sequence). The CDR3 reads CASSLDSNQPQHF. The CDR3 DNA sequence: TGTGCCAGCAGCTTGGATAGCAATCAGCCCCAGCATTTT.

The genes are TRBV28 and TRBJ1-1; D is undetermined. The V end was cut by 8 bases, the J end by 0 bases, with 10 bases between. The CDR3 sequence is 13 residues long. Germline values: CDR1 MDHEN, CDR2 SYDVKM. The CDR3 bases are TGTGCCAGCGTAGGTACAGTGAACACTGAAGCTTTCTTT. This codes for CASVGTVNTEAFF.

The gene calls are TRBV7-9 and TRBJ2-5; the match to TRBD1 covers 9 bases. This CDR3 region has 15 residues. CDR1 is SEHNR and CDR2 is FQNEAQ in the germline V gene (reference sequence). Trimming cost V 4 bases and J 5 bases; bases outside gene matches: 8. The CDR3 loop reads CASSYRTGVEETQYF. The DNA for the CDR3 is TGTGCCAGCAGCTATAGGACAGGGGTCGAGGAGACCCAGTACTTC.